This TCR beta chain comes out of a study of blood T cell repertoires in COVID-19. About the research overall: The United States, Italy and Spain were the sources of the acute and convalescent COVID-19 samples. PBMCs, B-cell-depleted T cells, or T cells provided the cDNA or gDNA that made up the material.

In the original analysis: Nucleated cell counts were estimated from reference gene primer amplification. The assay was immunoSEQ multiplex PCR, and TCRdb's table has in-frame clones only and misses some. Clone size and the V and J calls come from that table; the DNA yielded D and trimming. This table holds approximately 270,000 clones, approximately 83% found once. The origin of this receptor is a woman between 70 and 85 years old with acute or convalescent COVID-19. Sequencing was performed on peripheral blood.

Written as DNA, the CDR3 is TGTGCCAGCAGCCCGTTGGGGAGAAGTAGAGATGGCTACACCTTC. Translating it yields CASSPLGRSRDGYTF. The chain joins TRBV5-6 to TRBJ1-2; no definite D call. The CDR3 has 15 amino acids. Trimming took off 4 bases at V and 6 bases at J, with 19 bases between the two ends. The V gene's germline CDR1 is SGHDT and CDR2 YYEEEE.